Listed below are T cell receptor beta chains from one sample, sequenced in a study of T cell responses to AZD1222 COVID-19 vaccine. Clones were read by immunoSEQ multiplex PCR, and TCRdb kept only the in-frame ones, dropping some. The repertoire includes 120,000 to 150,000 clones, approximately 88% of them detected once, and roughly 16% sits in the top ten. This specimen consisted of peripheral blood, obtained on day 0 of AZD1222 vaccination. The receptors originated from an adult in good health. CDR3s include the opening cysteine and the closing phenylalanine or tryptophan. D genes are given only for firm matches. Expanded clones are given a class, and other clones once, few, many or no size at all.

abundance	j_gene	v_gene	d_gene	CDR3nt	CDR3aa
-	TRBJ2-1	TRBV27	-	TGTGCCAGCAGTTTACAGAGAGTCGTTCAAGGTGAGCAGTTCTTC	CASSLQRVVQGEQFF
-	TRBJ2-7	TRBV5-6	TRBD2	TGTGCCAGCAGCTTCACCGGGGGGGGCTCCTACGAGCAGTACTTC	CASSFTGGGSYEQYF
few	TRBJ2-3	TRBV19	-	TGTGCCCCCACTCTACAGACAATCCGCACAGATACGCAGTATTTT	CAPTLQTIRTDTQYF
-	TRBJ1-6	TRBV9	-	TGTGCCAGCAGCGTAGAGACAGGATATATCAATTCACCCCTCCACTTT	CASSVETGYINSPLHF
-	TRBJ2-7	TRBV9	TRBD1	TGTGCCAGCAGCGTGGGACAGGGCTCGGCCTTCGAGCAGTACTTC	CASSVGQGSAFEQYF
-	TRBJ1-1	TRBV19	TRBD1	TGTGCCAGTGGGGGGACAGGGAACACTGAAGCTTTCTTT	CASGGTGNTEAFF
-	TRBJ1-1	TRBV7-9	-	TGTGCCAGCAGCTTAGCGAAGGGCCGGAACACTGAAGCTTTCTTT	CASSLAKGRNTEAFF
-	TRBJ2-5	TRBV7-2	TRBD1	TGTGCCAGCAGCTCCGGACAGGCGGAGACCCAGTACTTC	CASSSGQAETQYF
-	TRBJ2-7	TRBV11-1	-	TGTGCCAGCTCGGATGGCTACGAGCAGTACTTC	CASSDGYEQYF
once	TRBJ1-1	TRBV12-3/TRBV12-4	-	TGTGCCAGCAGCGCTAGGCGGAGCAGTGAAGCTTTCTTT	CASSARRSSEAFF
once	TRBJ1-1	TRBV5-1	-	TGCGCCAGCAGCTTTGGGGGGAACACTGAAGCTTTCTTT	CASSFGGNTEAFF
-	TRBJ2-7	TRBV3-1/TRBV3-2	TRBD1	TGTGCCAGCAGCCCACCAGGGGGGACAGGGGGGTTCTACGAGCAGTACTTC	CASSPPGGTGGFYEQYF
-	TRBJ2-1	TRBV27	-	TGTGCCAGCAGTTTAATCCCTGCGGAGATGTTCTTC	CASSLIPAEMFF
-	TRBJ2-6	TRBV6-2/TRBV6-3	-	TGTGCCAGCAGCTTTACGATCAGGGGCGCATCTGGGGCCAACGTCCTGACTTTC	CASSFTIRGASGANVLTF
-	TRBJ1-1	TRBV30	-	TGTGCCTGGAGCTTGATGAGTTATGAAGCTTTCTTT	CAWSLMSYEAFF
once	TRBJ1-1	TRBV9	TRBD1	TGTGCCAGCAGCGGTCCGGACAGGGTGATGACTGAAGCTTTCTTT	CASSGPDRVMTEAFF
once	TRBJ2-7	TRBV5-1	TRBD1	TGCGCCAGCAGCTCCTCGACAGGGGGCAACGAGCAGTACTTC	CASSSSTGGNEQYF
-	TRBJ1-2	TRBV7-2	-	TGTGCCAGCAGCTTTGACCCATCCCGGGCCAATGGCTACACCTTC	CASSFDPSRANGYTF
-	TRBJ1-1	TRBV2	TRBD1	TGTGCCAGCAGAGCCGGGACAGTAATGAACACTGAAGCTTTCTTT	CASRAGTVMNTEAFF
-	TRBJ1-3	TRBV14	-	TGTGCCAGCAGGCTCAGTTCAGGTGGAAACACCATATATTTT	CASRLSSGGNTIYF
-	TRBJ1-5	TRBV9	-	TGTGCCAGCAGCGTAGCTCAGGGGCAGCCCCAGCATTTT	CASSVAQGQPQHF
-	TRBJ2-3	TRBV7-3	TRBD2	TGTGCCAGCAGCTTCGGAACTAGCGCAGATACGCAGTATTTT	CASSFGTSADTQYF
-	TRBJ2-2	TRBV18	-	TGTGCCAGCTCGAACTTAGCCGGGGAGCTGTTTTTT	CASSNLAGELFF
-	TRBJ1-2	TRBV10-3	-	TGTGCCATCACTGATGGGCCGGGAAGCTATGGCTACACCTTC	CAITDGPGSYGYTF
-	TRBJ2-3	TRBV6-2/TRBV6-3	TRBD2	TGTGCCAGCAGTTACTGGCTAGCGGGGGGGACGCGCACAGATACGCAGTATTTT	CASSYWLAGGTRTDTQYF
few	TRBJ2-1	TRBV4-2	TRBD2	TGTGCCAGCAGCGCGGGGACTACGCCCGATGAGCAGTTCTTC	CASSAGTTPDEQFF
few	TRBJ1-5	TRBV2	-	TGTGCCAGCAGTCGGACGGATCGAACATATAGCAATCAGCCCCAGCATTTT	CASSRTDRTYSNQPQHF
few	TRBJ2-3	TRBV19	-	TGTGCCAGTAGTACGGGAGACATTAGCACAGATACGCAGTATTTT	CASSTGDISTDTQYF
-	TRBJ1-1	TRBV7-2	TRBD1	TGTGCCAGCAGCTTTAGGGACAGGGACCCAGGAGAAGCTTTCTTT	CASSFRDRDPGEAFF
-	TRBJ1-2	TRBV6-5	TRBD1	TGTGCCAGCAGCTACAGGGGACCTAACTATGGCTACACCTTC	CASSYRGPNYGYTF
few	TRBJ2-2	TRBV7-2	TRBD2	TGTGCCAGCAAAATGGCGCGGGGGGCCCTAAACACCGGGGAGCTGTTTTTT	CASKMARGALNTGELFF
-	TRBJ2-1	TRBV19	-	TGTGCCAGTAGTATAACTAGTACCAATGAGCAGTTCTTC	CASSITSTNEQFF
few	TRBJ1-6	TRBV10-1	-	TGCGCCAACCCGAAAGGGATATATAATTCACCCCTCCACTTT	CANPKGIYNSPLHF
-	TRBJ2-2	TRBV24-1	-	TGTGCCACCAGTGGAGGGGCCGACACCGGGGAGCTGTTTTTT	CATSGGADTGELFF
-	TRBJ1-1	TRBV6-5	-	TGTGCCACATATCAGAACACTGAAGCTTTCTTT	CATYQNTEAFF